The 11 T cell receptor beta chains given below trace back to one sample, sequenced in a study of blood T cell repertoires in COVID-19 (dated by TCRdb to between 2020 and 2021). Library preparation employed the immunoSEQ multiplex PCR assay. What TCRdb holds here is the immuneACCESS table cut down to in-frame rearrangements. Part of the clones is not present; checked against another copy, under half of the missing clones reflect an unresolved V gene, and the others are unexplained. This sample has about 72,000 clones in its table, and more than 75% of those were observed once. 11% of the sample rests with the top ten. What was sequenced was peripheral blood. These receptors came from a man aged 65 to 79 with active or convalescent COVID-19.

The chain joins TRBV24-1 to TRBJ1-2; D perhaps matches TRBD1 (5 bases). CDR3 size: 13 residues. V was pared by 1 base and J by 7 bases, with 9 bases between. Per germline, CDR1 KGHDR and CDR2 SFDVKD. The CDR3 region is CATSDLAGFGYTF. Written as DNA, the CDR3 is TGTGCCACCAGTGATTTAGCAGGGTTTGGCTACACCTTC.

The V and J genes are TRBV18 and TRBJ2-5; 8 bases agree with TRBD2. The trim removed 3 bases at V and 0 bases at J, leaving 12 bases unmatched. Germline values: CDR1 KGHSH, CDR2 LQKENI. The CDR3 consists of 18 residues. The CDR3 loop reads CASSPRITSGENQETQYF. Written as DNA, the CDR3 is TGTGCCAGCTCACCGAGGATCACTAGCGGCGAAAACCAAGAGACCCAGTACTTC.

This clone was seen more than once but under ten times. V and J are TRBV30 and TRBJ1-2, with D unresolved. V was pared by 2 bases and J by 2 bases, with 9 bases between. The CDR3 runs 13 residues. Germline lookup yields CDR1 GTSNPN and CDR2 SVGIG (reference sequence). The CDR3 sequence: CAWSSGVNYGYTF. CDR3 bases: TGTGCCTGGAGTAGCGGGGTCAACTATGGCTACACCTTC.

This clone was seen a single time. The chain carries TRBV6-5 and TRBJ1-1; D ambiguous. Germline CDR1 reads MNHEY; CDR2 reads SVGAGI. Between the trimmed V and J ends, which lost 7 bases and 1 base, there was a span of 10 bases. The CDR3 covers 13 residues. The CDR3 loop reads CASTNAGNTEAFF. Written as DNA, the CDR3 is TGTGCCAGCACCAACGCGGGGAACACTGAAGCTTTCTTT.

V is TRBV9 and J is TRBJ1-1; possible D gene TRBD1, 6 bases. V was trimmed by 0 bases and J by 6 bases, leaving 15 bases between them. Germline V gene data show CDR1 as SGDLS and CDR2 as YYNGEE. The CDR3 spans 15 residues. CDR3: CASSVGWGGTAEAFF. The CDR3 DNA sequence: TGTGCCAGCAGCGTAGGGTGGGGGGGCACGGCTGAAGCTTTCTTT.

The chain carries TRBV19 and TRBJ2-7; D remains unclear. Germline V gene lookup returns CDR1 LNHDA and CDR2 SQIVND (reference sequence). The CDR3 sequence is 14 residues long. Trimming stripped 3 bases from V and 0 bases from J, with 9 bases between. CDR3 region: CASSIRVSSYEQYF. The CDR3 DNA reads as TGTGCCAGTAGTATCCGGGTTAGCTCCTACGAGCAGTACTTC.

This clone was detected only a few times. As DNA, the CDR3 is TGTGCCAGCAGCTGGAGCGGTGAGGAGCAGTACTTC. Protein: CASSWSGEEQYF. The V call is TRBV7-9, the J call TRBJ2-7; tentatively, D is TRBD2 (5 bases). Germline CDR1 reads SEHNR; CDR2 reads FQNEAQ (reference sequence). The V and J ends lost 4 bases and 7 bases respectively, with 11 bases between them. This CDR3 region has 12 residues.

The V and J genes are TRBV4-2 and TRBJ2-3, with D perhaps matching TRBD2 (6 bases). Between the trimmed V and J ends, which lost 0 bases and 8 bases, there was a span of 24 bases. CDR1 and CDR2 from the germline V gene are LGHNA and YNFKEQ. The CDR3 has 18 residues. Here the CDR3 DNA reads TGTGCCAGCAGCCAAGATTTAGGAAGCGGGCCCGCCGGGATTACGCAGTATTTT. Translated, it gives CASSQDLGSGPAGITQYF.

This chain uses TRBV6-5 with TRBJ1-5; D is perhaps TRBD1 (6 bases). The germline V gene has CDR1 MNHEY and CDR2 SVGAGI. The CDR3 sequence is 15 residues long. Between the trimmed V and J ends, which lost 7 bases and 3 bases, there was a span of 16 bases. CDR3 sequence: CASILGGASNQPQHF. CDR3 nucleotide sequence: TGTGCCAGCATTCTTGGGGGGGCCTCCAATCAGCCCCAGCATTTT.

The CDR3 nucleotides are TGCGCCAGCAGCCACGGACAGGGGGCCTACAATGAGCAGTTCTTC. Residues: CASSHGQGAYNEQFF. J is TRBJ2-1 and V is TRBV4-3; 10 positions agree with TRBD1. The CDR3 has 15 amino acids. Germline CDR1 reads LGHNA; CDR2 reads YSLEER. V trimming: 3 bases; J trimming: 2 bases; junction bases outside the gene matches: 1.

The CDR3 loop reads CAWSKGGVEQYF. In nucleotides, the CDR3 is TGTGCCTGGAGTAAAGGAGGGGTGGAGCAGTACTTC. This chain links TRBV30 with TRBJ2-7, with a weak D call TRBD2 (6 bases). Germline CDR1 is GTSNPN and CDR2 is SVGIG (reference sequence). V was shortened by 2 bases and J by 7 bases, with 12 bases between the two germline ends. This CDR3 has 12 amino acids.